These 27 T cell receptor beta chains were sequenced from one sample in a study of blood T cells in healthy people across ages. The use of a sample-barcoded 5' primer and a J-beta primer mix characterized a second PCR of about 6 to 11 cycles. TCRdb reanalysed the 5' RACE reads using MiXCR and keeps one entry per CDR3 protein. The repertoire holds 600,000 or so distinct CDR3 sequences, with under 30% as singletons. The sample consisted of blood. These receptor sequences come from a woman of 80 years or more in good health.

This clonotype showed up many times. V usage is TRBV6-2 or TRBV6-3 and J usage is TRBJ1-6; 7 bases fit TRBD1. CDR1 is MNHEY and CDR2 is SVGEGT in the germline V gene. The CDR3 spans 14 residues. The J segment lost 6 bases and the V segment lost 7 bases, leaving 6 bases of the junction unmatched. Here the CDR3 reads CASIRDSANSPLHF. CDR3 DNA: TGTGCCAGCATTCGGGACAGCGCTAATTCACCCCTCCACTTT.

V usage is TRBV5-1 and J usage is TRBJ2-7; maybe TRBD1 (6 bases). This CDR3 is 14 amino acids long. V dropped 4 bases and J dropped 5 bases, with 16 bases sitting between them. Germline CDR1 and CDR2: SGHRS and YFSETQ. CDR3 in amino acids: CASSLSGQNHEQYF. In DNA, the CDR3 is TGCGCCAGCAGCCTATCGGGACAAAACCACGAGCAGTACTTC. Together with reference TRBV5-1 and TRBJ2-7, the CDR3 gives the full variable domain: KAGVTQTPRYLIKTRGQQVTLSCSPISGHRSVSWYQQTPGQGLQFLFEYFSETQRNKGNFPGRFSGRQFSNSRSEMNVSTLELGDSALYLCASSLSGQNHEQYFGPGTRLTVT.

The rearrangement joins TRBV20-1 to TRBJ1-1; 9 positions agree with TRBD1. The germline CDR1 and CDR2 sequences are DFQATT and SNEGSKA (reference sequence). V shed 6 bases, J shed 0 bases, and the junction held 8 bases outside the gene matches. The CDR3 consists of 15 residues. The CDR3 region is CSAPGQGKVNTEAFF. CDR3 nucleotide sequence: TGCAGTGCCCCCGGACAGGGGAAGGTGAACACTGAAGCTTTCTTT.

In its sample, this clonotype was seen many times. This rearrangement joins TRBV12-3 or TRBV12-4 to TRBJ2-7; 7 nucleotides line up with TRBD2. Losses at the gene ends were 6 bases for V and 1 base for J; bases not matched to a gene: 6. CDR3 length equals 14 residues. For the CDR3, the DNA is TGTGCCAGCAGCCGAGCGGGGCGATCCTACGAGCAGTACTTC. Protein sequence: CASSRAGRSYEQYF.

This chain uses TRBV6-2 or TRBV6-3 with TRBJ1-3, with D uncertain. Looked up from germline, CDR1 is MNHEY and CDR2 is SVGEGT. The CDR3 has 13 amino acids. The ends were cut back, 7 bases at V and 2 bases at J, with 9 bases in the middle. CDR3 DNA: TGTGCCAGCAACAATTTACCTGGAAACACCATATATTTT. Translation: CASNNLPGNTIYF.

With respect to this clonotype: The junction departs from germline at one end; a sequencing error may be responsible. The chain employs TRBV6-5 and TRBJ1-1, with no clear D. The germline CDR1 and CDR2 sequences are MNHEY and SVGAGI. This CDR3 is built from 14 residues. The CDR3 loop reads CASGYRQTNTEAFF. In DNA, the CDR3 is TGTGCCAGCGGTTACCGCCAAACGAACACTGAAGCTTTCTTT.

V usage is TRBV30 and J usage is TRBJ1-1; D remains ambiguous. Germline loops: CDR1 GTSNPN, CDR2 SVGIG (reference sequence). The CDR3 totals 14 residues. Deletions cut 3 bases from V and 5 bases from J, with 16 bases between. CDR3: CAWSVYEGKTEAFF. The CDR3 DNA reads TGTGCCTGGAGCGTCTACGAAGGGAAAACTGAAGCTTTCTTT.

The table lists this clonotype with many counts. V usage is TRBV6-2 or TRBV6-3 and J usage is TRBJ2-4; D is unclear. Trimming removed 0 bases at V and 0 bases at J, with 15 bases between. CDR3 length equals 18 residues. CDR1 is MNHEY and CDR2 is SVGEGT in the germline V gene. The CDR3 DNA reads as TGTGCCAGCAGTTACTCGATTTCTCCAGGCGTAGCCAAAAACATTCAGTACTTC. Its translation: CASSYSISPGVAKNIQYF.

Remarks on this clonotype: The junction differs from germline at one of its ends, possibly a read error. The chain's CDR3 is CAGSLLPSNSPLHF. The DNA for the CDR3 is TGTGCCGGCAGCTTACTACCCTCAAATTCACCCCTCCACTTT. The chain is built from TRBV7-9 and TRBJ1-6; D unclear. Germline V lookup: CDR1 SEHNR, CDR2 FQNEAQ (reference sequence). The CDR3 totals 14 residues.

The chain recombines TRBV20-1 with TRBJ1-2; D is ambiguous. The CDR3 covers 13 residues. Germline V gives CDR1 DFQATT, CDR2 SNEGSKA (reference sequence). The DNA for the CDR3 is TGCAGCGCGGCCAGGAACCCCAACTATGGCTACACCTTC. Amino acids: CSAARNPNYGYTF.

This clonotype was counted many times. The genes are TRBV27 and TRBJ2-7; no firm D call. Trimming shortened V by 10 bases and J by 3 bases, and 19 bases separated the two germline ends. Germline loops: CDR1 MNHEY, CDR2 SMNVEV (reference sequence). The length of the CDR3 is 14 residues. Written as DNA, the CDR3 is TGTGCCACCAAGGCACTCGCTACCCTCTACGAGCAGTACTTC. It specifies CATKALATLYEQYF.

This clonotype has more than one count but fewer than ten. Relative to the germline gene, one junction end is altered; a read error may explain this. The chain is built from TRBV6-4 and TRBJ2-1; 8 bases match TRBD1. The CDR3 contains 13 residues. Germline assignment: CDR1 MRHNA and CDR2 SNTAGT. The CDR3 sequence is CACSGDRGDEQFF. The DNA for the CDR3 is TGTGCCTGCAGTGGTGACAGGGGAGATGAGCAGTTCTTC.

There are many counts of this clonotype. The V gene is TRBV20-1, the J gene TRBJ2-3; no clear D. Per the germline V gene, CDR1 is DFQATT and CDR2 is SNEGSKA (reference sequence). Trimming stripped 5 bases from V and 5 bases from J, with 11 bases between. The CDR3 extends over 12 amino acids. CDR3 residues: CSAAKRQDTQYF. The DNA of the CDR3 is TGCAGTGCTGCGAAGAGGCAAGATACGCAGTATTTT.

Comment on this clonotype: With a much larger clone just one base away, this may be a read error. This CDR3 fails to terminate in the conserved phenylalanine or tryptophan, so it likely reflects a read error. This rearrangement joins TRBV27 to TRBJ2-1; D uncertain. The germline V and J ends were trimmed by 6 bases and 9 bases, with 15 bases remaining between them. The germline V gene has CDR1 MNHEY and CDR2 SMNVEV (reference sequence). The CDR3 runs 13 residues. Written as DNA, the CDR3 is TGTGCCAGCAGCCTTCTGACTGATGGTGAGCAGTTCGTC. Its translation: CASSLLTDGEQFV.

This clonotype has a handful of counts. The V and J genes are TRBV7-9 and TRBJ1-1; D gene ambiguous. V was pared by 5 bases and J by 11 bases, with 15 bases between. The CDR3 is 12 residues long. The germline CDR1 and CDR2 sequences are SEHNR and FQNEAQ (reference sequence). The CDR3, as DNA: TGTGCCAGCAGCCTCGACCCCCCCCCGGCTTTCTTT. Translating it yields CASSLDPPPAFF.

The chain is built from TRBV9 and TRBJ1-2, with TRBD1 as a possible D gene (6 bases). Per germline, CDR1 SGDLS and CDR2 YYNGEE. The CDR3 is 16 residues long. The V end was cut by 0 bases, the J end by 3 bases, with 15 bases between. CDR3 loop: CASSVEGETGYYGYTF. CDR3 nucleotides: TGTGCCAGCAGCGTAGAGGGGGAAACAGGCTACTATGGCTACACCTTC.

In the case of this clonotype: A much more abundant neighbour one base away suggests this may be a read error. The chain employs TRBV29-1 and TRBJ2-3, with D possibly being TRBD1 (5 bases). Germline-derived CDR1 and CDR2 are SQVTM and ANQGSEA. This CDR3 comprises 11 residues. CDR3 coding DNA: TGCAGCGTCCAACAGGCAGATGCGCAGTATTTT. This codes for CSVQQADAQYF.

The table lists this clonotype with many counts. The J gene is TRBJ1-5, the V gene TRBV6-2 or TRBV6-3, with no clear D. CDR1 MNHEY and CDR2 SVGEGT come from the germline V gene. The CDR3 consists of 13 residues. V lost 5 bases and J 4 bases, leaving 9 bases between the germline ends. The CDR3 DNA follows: TGTGCCAGCAGTCCTTTCAAAAATCAGCCCCAGCATTTT. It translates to CASSPFKNQPQHF.

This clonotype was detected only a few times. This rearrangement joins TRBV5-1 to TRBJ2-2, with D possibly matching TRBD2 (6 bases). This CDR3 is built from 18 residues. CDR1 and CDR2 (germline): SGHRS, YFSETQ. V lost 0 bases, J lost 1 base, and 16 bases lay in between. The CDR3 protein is CASSLDPRPAGNTGELFF. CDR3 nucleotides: TGCGCCAGCAGCTTGGATCCTAGACCAGCGGGGAACACCGGGGAGCTGTTTTTT.

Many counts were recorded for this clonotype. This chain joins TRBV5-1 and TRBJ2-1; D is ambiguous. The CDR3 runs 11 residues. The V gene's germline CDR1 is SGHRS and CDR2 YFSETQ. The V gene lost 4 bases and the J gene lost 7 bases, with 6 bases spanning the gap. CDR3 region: CASSTINEQFF. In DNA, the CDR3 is TGCGCCAGCAGCACTATAAATGAGCAGTTCTTC.

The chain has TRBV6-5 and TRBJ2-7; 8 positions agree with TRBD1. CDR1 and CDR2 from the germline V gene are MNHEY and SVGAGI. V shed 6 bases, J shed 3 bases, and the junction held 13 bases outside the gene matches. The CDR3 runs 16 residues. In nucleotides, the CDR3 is TGTGCCAGCAGCACCCCCGAACGGACAGGGTGCTACGAGCAGTACTTC. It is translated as CASSTPERTGCYEQYF.

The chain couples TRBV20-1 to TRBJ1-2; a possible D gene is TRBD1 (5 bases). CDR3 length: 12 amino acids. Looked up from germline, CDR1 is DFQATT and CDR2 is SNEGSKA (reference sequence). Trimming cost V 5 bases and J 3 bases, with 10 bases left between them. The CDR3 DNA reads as TGCAGTGCTCCACAGGTGGACTATGGCTACACCTTC. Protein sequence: CSAPQVDYGYTF.

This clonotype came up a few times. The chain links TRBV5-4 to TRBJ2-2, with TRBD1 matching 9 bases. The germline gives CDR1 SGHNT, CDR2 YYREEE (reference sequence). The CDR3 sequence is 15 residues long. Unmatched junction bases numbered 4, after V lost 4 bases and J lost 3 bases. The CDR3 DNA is TGTGCCAGCAGCCTGGGACAGGGATACACCGGGGAGCTGTTTTTT. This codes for CASSLGQGYTGELFF.

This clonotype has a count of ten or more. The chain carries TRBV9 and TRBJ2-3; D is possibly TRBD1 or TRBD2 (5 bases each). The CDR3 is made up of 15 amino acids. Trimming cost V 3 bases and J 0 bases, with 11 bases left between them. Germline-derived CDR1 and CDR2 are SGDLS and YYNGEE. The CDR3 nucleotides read TGTGCCAGCAGCGCTGGGACGGCTAGCACAGATACGCAGTATTTT. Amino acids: CASSAGTASTDTQYF.

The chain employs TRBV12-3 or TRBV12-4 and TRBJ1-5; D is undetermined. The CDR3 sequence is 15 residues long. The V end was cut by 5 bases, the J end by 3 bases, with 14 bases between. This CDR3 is CASSDVQLFNQPQHF. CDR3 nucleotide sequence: TGTGCCAGCAGTGACGTCCAGCTTTTCAATCAGCCCCAGCATTTT.

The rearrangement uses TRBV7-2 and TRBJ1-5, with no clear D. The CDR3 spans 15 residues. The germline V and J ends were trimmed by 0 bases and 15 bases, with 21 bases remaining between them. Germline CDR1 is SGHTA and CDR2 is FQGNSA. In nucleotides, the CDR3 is TGTGCCAGCAGCTTAGCGTGGGCCCCGGAGAATCAACGGCATTTT. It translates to CASSLAWAPENQRHF.

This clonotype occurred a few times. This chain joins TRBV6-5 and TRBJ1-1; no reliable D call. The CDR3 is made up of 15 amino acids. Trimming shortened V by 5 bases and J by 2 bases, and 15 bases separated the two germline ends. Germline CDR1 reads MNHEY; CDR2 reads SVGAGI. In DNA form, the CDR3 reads TGTGCCAGCAGTGTTGGTCAGACTCTTAACACTGAAGCTTTCTTT. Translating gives CASSVGQTLNTEAFF.